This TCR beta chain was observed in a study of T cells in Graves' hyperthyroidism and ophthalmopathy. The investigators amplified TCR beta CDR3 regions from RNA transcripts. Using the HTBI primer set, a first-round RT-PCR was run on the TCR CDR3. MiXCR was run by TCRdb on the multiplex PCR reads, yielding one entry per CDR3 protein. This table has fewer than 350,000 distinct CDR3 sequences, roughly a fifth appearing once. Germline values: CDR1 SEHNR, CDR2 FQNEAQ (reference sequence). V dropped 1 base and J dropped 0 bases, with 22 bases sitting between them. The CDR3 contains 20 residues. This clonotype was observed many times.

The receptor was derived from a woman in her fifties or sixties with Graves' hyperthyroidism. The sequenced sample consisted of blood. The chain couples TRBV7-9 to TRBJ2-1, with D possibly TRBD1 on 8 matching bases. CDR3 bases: TGTGCCAGCAGCTTAGGGACAGGGATGACTAGCAGCCTCTCCTACAATGAGCAGTTCTTC. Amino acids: CASSLGTGMTSSLSYNEQFF.